These 20 T cell receptor beta chains were all obtained from the same sample, sequenced in a study of memory CD8 T cells in hepatitis C reinfection. The table came from immunoSEQ multiplex PCR; TCRdb's copy has only in-frame clones and leaves some out. The sample has some 44,000 clones, roughly nine tenths seen once. The sample's time point: late/post reinfection, 12 to 24 weeks after detection. The sorted cells went straight to TCR sequencing with no prior in vitro expansion. Sequenced: naive CD8+ T cells sorted from blood. Receptors originate from a young man with hepatitis C virus infection.

The chain couples TRBV4-1 to TRBJ1-2; D not resolved. The germline gives CDR1 MGHRA, CDR2 YSYEKL. The ends were cut back, 1 base at V and 4 bases at J, with 16 bases in the middle. The CDR3 has 16 amino acids. CDR3 loop: CASSQGAMNTAYGYTF. CDR3 in DNA: TGCGCCAGCAGCCAAGGGGCGATGAACACAGCCTATGGCTACACCTTC.

V gene TRBV7-9 combines with J gene TRBJ2-5, with no clear D. The ends were cut back, 0 bases at V and 5 bases at J, with 13 bases in the middle. CDR3 size: 15 residues. The germline V gene encodes CDR1 SEHNR and CDR2 FQNEAQ (reference sequence). This CDR3 reads CASSLATNPRETQYF. The CDR3, as DNA: TGTGCCAGCAGCTTAGCAACGAACCCCAGGGAGACCCAGTACTTC.

This clone has more than one count but fewer than ten. V usage is TRBV4-1 and J usage is TRBJ1-1; 7 nucleotides match TRBD1. The CDR3 length is 14 residues. Germline V gene sequence: CDR1 MGHRA, CDR2 YSYEKL. Trimming took 2 bases from V and 4 from J; bases not matched to a gene: 4. The chain's CDR3 is CASSQKTGITEAFF. The CDR3, as DNA: TGCGCCAGCAGCCAAAAGACAGGGATCACTGAAGCTTTCTTT.

The chain combines TRBV11-2 with TRBJ1-6; tentative D call: TRBD1 (5 bases). The germline V gene has CDR1 SGHAT and CDR2 FQNNGV. The CDR3 extends over 15 amino acids. Trimming stripped 4 bases from V and 9 bases from J, with 16 bases between. The CDR3 nucleotides are TGTGCCAGCAGCTCTCTGGCTGAAAGGGGTTCACCCCTCCACTTT. Translating gives CASSSLAERGSPLHF.

V and J are TRBV28 and TRBJ1-2; TRBD1 is a possible D gene (5 bases). The V end was cut by 4 bases, the J end by 0 bases, with 15 bases between. CDR3 length equals 16 residues. The germline V gene encodes CDR1 MDHEN and CDR2 SYDVKM. The CDR3 DNA follows: TGTGCCAGCAGTTCCCATTCGACAGTACCTAACTATGGCTACACCTTC. Encoded protein: CASSSHSTVPNYGYTF.

The chain employs TRBV13 and TRBJ2-1; TRBD2 agrees at 8 bases. Germline V gives CDR1 PRHDT, CDR2 FYEKMQ (reference sequence). The CDR3 has 13 residues. V dropped 8 bases and J dropped 4; count of bases not matched to a gene: 4. The CDR3 sequence is CASGAGGYNEQFF. The DNA of the CDR3 is TGTGCCAGCGGGGCGGGGGGTTACAATGAGCAGTTCTTC.

The V gene is TRBV28, the J gene TRBJ1-3; TRBD1 matches at 7 bases. The CDR3 runs 16 residues. V shed 3 bases and J 1 base; nucleotides not matched to a gene: 6. Per the germline V gene, CDR1 is MDHEN and CDR2 is SYDVKM. The CDR3, as DNA: TGTGCCAGCAGTTTTTCGGGCAGGGGGTCTGGAAACACCATATATTTT. Protein product: CASSFSGRGSGNTIYF.

J is TRBJ1-5 and V is TRBV28; 10 bases are shared with TRBD1. Germline loops: CDR1 MDHEN, CDR2 SYDVKM. The V and J ends lost 2 bases and 5 bases, in that order; junction bases with no gene match: 18. This CDR3 comprises 20 residues. DNA of the CDR3: TGTGCCAGCAGTTTAGGGGCAGGGGACAGGGGACCTGGTTGGGATCAGCCCCAGCATTTT. It specifies CASSLGAGDRGPGWDQPQHF.

The gene calls are TRBV7-8 and TRBJ2-5, with a possible D match to TRBD1 (6 bases). Per germline, CDR1 SGHVS and CDR2 FQNEAQ. The CDR3 loop spans 15 amino acids. V lost 5 bases and J lost 6, with 19 bases in between. The CDR3 DNA sequence: TGTGCCAGCAGCCTTCATCAGGGGCAGGCGAAGACCCAGTACTTC. This codes for CASSLHQGQAKTQYF.

V and J are TRBV27 and TRBJ2-1; 8 nucleotides match TRBD2. CDR3 length equals 11 residues. Germline lookup yields CDR1 MNHEY and CDR2 SMNVEV (reference sequence). J lost 13 bases, V lost 8 bases, and 7 bases had no gene match. This CDR3 is CASGPGLDQFF. DNA of the CDR3: TGTGCCAGCGGGCCGGGACTAGATCAGTTCTTC.

The chain is built from TRBV2 and TRBJ1-2; TRBD1 is a possible D gene (5 bases). CDR3 length: 14 amino acids. V shed 3 bases and J shed 2 bases, with 10 bases lying between them. The germline V gene has CDR1 SNHLY and CDR2 FYNNEI. In DNA, the CDR3 is TGTGCCAGCAGTGACAACAGGCTCAACTATGGCTACACCTTC. Its protein product is CASSDNRLNYGYTF.

This clone has only a few counts. This chain links TRBV4-1 with TRBJ1-1, with D hard to call. CDR1 and CDR2 (germline): MGHRA, YSYEKL. This CDR3 is 15 amino acids long. V was clipped by 4 bases and J by 6 bases, with 18 bases between them. The CDR3 sequence is CASSLPGKGYAEAFF. In DNA, the CDR3 is TGCGCCAGCAGCCTCCCCGGGAAAGGGTACGCTGAAGCTTTCTTT.

The V and J genes are TRBV6-1 and TRBJ2-7; D not certain. CDR1 MNHNS and CDR2 SASEGT come from the germline V gene. V lost 6 bases to trimming and J lost 0 bases, with 6 bases between them. The CDR3 runs 12 residues. This chain's CDR3 is CASSDTSYEQYF. The CDR3 nucleotides read TGTGCCAGCAGCGACACCTCCTACGAGCAGTACTTC.

The CDR3 nucleotides read TGTGCCAGCAGCTGGGGAGGTGGGGCGGACACCGACTCCTACGAGCAGTACGTC. Its protein product is CASSWGGGADTDSYEQYV. The chain links TRBV5-6 to TRBJ2-7; D perhaps matches TRBD2 (6 bases). Germline CDR1 reads SGHDT; CDR2 reads YYEEEE. This CDR3 is built from 18 residues. The germline V and J ends were trimmed by 3 bases and 0 bases, with 22 bases remaining between them.

V and J are TRBV5-1 and TRBJ2-1; 9 bases map to TRBD1. This CDR3 is built from 15 residues. Germline V gene lookup returns CDR1 SGHRS and CDR2 YFSETQ. The ends lost 4 bases at V and 3 bases at J; junction bases unmatched: 5. CDR3 sequence: CASSLGTGFYNEQFF. As DNA, the CDR3 is TGCGCCAGCAGCCTCGGGACAGGGTTCTACAATGAGCAGTTCTTC.

The J gene is TRBJ1-5, the V gene TRBV7-9; D unresolved. The germline V and J ends were trimmed by 1 base and 6 bases, with 7 bases remaining between them. The CDR3 is 13 amino acids. Germline CDR1 and CDR2: SEHNR and FQNEAQ (reference sequence). The CDR3 protein is CASSLEFGQPQHF. The CDR3 coding sequence is TGTGCCAGCAGCTTAGAGTTCGGTCAGCCCCAGCATTTT.

The chain joins TRBV5-6 to TRBJ2-5; D unclear. Trimming stripped 3 bases from V and 5 bases from J, with 8 bases between. The CDR3 covers 12 residues. Germline CDR1 is SGHDT and CDR2 is YYEEEE. DNA for the CDR3: TGTGCCAGCAGCTCCCTCGGGGAGACCCAGTACTTC. Amino acids: CASSSLGETQYF.

The J gene is TRBJ1-2, the V gene TRBV4-1; D might be TRBD1 (5 bases). Germline loops: CDR1 MGHRA, CDR2 YSYEKL. V was shortened by 2 bases and J by 4 bases, with 11 bases between the two germline ends. The CDR3 extends over 14 amino acids. The CDR3 reads CASSQPDDSYGYTF. In nucleotides, the CDR3 is TGCGCCAGCAGCCAACCCGATGACAGCTATGGCTACACCTTC.

V and J are TRBV19 and TRBJ1-6; 7 nucleotides align to TRBD1. Trimming at V came to 3 bases and at J to 8 bases, leaving 7 bases not matched to a gene. Germline V CDR1 and CDR2: LNHDA, SQIVND (reference sequence). This CDR3 is built from 15 residues. The CDR3 DNA reads as TGTGCCAGTAGTATCGCCGGGACAGATTATTCACCCCTCCACTTT. As protein: CASSIAGTDYSPLHF.

The chain couples TRBV13 to TRBJ2-7; TRBD2 aligns across 7 bases. V lost 0 bases, J lost 0 bases, and 11 bases stayed unmatched. The CDR3 is 18 residues long. Germline V gene data show CDR1 as PRHDT and CDR2 as FYEKMQ (reference sequence). The CDR3 coding sequence is TGTGCCAGCAGCTTAGGGATGGGACTGGGGGGGAGCTCCTACGAGCAGTACTTC. It specifies CASSLGMGLGGSSYEQYF.